This TCR beta chain was captured in a study of blood T cell repertoires in COVID-19. Study in general: Samples came from the United States, Italy and Spain, spanning acute and convalescent COVID-19. T cells, B-cell-depleted T cells, or PBMCs provided the cDNA or gDNA that served as material.

In the original workflow: Reference gene primer amplification yielded estimated nucleated cell counts. Clones were read by immunoSEQ multiplex PCR, and TCRdb kept only the in-frame ones, dropping some. V and J calls and clone size come straight from that table; D and trimming were deduced from the DNA. The repertoire consists of 200,000 to 250,000 clones, with roughly 89% occurring once and the leading ten covering about a tenth. The sequence was obtained from a young man with acute COVID-19. Sequencing used PBMCs or T cells enriched from blood (not recorded which).

DNA for the CDR3: TGTGCCAGCAGCTTAGCGCAGGAGGGGGCATACTATGGCTACACCTTC. It is translated as CASSLAQEGAYYGYTF. J is TRBJ1-2 and V is TRBV7-8, with 7 bases that match TRBD1. The CDR3 spans 16 residues. The V gene's germline CDR1 is SGHVS and CDR2 FQNEAQ. Losses at the gene ends were 0 bases for V and 3 bases for J; bases not matched to a gene: 7.